The present T cell receptor beta chain was sequenced within a study of T cells after yellow fever vaccination. Whole-study context: Where fractions had low cell numbers, libraries were prepared from them with the SMART-Seq v4 Ultra Low Input RNA kit.

The CDR3 totals 17 residues. Trimming left V 4 bases short and J 0 bases short, with 19 bases between. Germline CDR1 is SEHNR and CDR2 is FQNEAQ (reference sequence). TCR cDNA was made by 5'RACE template switching, adding a universal primer site and UMIs. One entry per CDR3 protein, called by TCRdb with MiXCR from the 5' RACE reads. Here the sample spans 500,000 to 550,000 distinct CDR3 sequences, around a fifth being singletons. The chain uses TRBV7-9 and TRBJ2-7; the D gene is possibly TRBD2 (6 bases). The source was PBMCs, collected roughly 20 days after the first yellow fever vaccination. This TCR was recovered from a man aged 18 to 35 who received the YFV17D yellow fever vaccine. CDR3 loop: CASSSGPGRGTSYEQYF. Written as DNA, the CDR3 is TGTGCCAGCAGCTCGGGCCCGGGGCGGGGCACCTCCTACGAGCAGTACTTC.